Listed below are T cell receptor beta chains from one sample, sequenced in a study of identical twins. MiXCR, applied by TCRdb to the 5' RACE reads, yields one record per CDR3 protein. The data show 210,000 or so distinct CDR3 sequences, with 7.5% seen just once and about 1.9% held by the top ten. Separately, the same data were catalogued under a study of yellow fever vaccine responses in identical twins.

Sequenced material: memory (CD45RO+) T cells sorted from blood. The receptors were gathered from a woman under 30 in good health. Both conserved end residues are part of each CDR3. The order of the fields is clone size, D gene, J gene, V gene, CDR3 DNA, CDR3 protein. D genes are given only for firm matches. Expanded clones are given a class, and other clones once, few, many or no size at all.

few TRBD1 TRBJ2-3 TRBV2 TGTGCCAGTCGACAGGGACCAAATCCCACAGATACGCAGTATTTT CASRQGPNPTDTQYF
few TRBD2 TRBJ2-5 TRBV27 TGTGCCAGCAGTCCAGTAGCGGGGGGGACCTCGTCCCAGTACTTC CASSPVAGGTSSQYF
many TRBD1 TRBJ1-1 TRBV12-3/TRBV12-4 TGTGCCAGCAGTCCCTGGACAGGGAAGGGGGCTGAAGCTTTCTTT CASSPWTGKGAEAFF
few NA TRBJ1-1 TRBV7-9 TGTGCCAGCAGCTTAAACAACAAGAACACTGAAGCTTTCTTT CASSLNNKNTEAFF
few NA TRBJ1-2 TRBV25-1 TGTGCCAGCAGCTTCCCAGGACAGAACTATGGCTACACCTTC CASSFPGQNYGYTF
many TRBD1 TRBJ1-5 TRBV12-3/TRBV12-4 TGTGCCAGCAGTTTAATGACAGGGGGCAGGCAGCCCCAGCATTTT CASSLMTGGRQPQHF
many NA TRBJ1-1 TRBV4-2 TGTGCCAGCAGCCAAGATCACCTTGGGAACACTGAAGCTTTCTTT CASSQDHLGNTEAFF
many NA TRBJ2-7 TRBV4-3 TGCGCCAGCAGCCAAGATGCTACCAAAAGCTCCTACGAGCAGTACTTC CASSQDATKSSYEQYF
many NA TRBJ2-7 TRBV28 TGTGCCAGCAGTTTGATGGGGGGAGGCTACGAGCAGTACTTC CASSLMGGGYEQYF
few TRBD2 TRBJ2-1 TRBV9 TGTGCCAGCAGCGGCCGAACTAGCGGGGGCCCTTACAATGAGCAGTTCTTC CASSGRTSGGPYNEQFF
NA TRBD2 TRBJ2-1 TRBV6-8 TGTGCCAGCAGTTCAGAGCGGGGGAGCTCCTACAATGTGCAGTTCTTC CASSSERGSSYNVQFF
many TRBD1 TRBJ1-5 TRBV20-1 TGCAGTGCTGAAAACCGGGACAGGGGCAATAGCAATCAGCCCCAGCATTTT CSAENRDRGNSNQPQHF
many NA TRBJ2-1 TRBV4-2 TGTGCCAGCAGCCAACGCCTGGACGGAGTCAATGAGCAGTTCTTC CASSQRLDGVNEQFF
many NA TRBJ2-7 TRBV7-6 TGTGCCAGCAGCTTAGCGGGAGGTTTCGACGAGCAGTACTTC CASSLAGGFDEQYF
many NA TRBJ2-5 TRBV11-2 TGTGCCAGCAGCTTAGCAGAGACCCAGTACTTC CASSLAETQYF
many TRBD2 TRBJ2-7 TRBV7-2 TGTGCCAGCAGCTTTGCGCTAGCGGGAGTAGGGTCCTACGAGCAGTACTTC CASSFALAGVGSYEQYF
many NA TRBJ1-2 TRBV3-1 TGTGCCAGCAGCCACAGGCATGGCTACACCTTC CASSHRHGYTF
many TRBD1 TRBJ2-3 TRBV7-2 TGTGCCAGCAGCCTTGGACAGGGGGCTTCAGATACGCAGTATTTT CASSLGQGASDTQYF
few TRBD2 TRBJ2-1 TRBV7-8 TGTGCCAGCAGCTCGACTAGCGGGGCCTCATACAATGAGCAGTTCTTC CASSSTSGASYNEQFF
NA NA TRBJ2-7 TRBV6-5 TGTGCCAGCAAGGCGCCGGACTACGAGCAGTACTTC CASKAPDYEQYF